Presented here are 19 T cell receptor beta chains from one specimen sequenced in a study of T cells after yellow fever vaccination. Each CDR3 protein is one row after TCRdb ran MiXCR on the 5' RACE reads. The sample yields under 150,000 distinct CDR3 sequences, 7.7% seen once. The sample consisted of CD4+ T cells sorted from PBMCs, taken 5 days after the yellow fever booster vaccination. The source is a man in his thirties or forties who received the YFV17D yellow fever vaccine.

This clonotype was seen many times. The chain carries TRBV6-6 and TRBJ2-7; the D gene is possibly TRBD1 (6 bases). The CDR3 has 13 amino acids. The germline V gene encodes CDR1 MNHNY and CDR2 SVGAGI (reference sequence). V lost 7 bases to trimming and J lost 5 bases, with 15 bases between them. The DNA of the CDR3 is TGTGCCAGCACGACTAACAGGGAAGACGAGCAGTACTTC. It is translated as CASTTNREDEQYF.

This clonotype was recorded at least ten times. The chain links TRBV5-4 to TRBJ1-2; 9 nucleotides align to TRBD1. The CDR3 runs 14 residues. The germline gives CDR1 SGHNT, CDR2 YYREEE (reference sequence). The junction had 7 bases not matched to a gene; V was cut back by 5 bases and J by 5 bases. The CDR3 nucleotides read TGTGCCAGCAGGCCGGGACAGGGTGGTTATGGCTACACCTTC. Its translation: CASRPGQGGYGYTF.

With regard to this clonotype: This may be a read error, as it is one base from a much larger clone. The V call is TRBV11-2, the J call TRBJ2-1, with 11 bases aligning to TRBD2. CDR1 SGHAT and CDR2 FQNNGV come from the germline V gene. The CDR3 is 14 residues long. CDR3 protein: CPSSLAGGYNEQFF. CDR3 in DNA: TGTCCCAGCAGCTTAGCGGGAGGGTACAATGAGCAGTTCTTC.

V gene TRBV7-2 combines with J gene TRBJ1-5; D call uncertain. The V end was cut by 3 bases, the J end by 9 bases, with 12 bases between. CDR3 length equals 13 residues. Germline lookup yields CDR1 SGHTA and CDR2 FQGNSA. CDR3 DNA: TGTGCCAGCAGCTTCGGGGAGGTGTCGCCCCAGCATTTT. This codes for CASSFGEVSPQHF.

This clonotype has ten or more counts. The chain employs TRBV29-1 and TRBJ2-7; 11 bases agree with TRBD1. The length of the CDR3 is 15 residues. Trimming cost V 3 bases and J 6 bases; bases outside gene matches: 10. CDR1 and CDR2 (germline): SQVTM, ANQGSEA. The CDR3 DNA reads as TGCAGCGTTGAGTTCCGGGACAGGGGGTCATTCGAGCAGTACTTC. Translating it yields CSVEFRDRGSFEQYF.

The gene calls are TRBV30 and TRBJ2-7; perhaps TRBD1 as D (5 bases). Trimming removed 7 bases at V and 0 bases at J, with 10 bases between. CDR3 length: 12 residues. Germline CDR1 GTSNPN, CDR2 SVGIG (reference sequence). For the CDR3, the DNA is TGTGCCTCCGCCGACAGCTCCTACGAGCAGTACTTC. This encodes CASADSSYEQYF.

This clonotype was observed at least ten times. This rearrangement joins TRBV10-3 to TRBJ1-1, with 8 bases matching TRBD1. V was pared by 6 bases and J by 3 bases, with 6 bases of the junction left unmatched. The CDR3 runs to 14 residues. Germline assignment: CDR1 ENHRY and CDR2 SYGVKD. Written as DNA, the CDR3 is TGTGCCATCAGGGGACAGGCTGGGGACACTGAAGCTTTCTTT. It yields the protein CAIRGQAGDTEAFF.

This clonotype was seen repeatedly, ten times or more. The CDR3 sequence is CASSPLGSIGEKLFF. CDR3 sequence (DNA): TGCGCCAGCAGCCCCCTAGGGTCTATCGGTGAAAAACTGTTTTTT. The chain links TRBV5-1 to TRBJ1-4, with D unclear. The V end lost 4 bases, the J end lost 7 bases, and 17 bases lay between the germline ends. This CDR3 has 15 residues. Germline-derived CDR1 and CDR2 are SGHRS and YFSETQ.

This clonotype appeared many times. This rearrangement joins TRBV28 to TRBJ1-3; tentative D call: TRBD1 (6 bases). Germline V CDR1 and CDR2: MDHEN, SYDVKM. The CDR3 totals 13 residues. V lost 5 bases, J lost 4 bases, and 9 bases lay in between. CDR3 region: CASSPGTGNTIYF. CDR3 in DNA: TGTGCCAGCAGTCCCGGGACAGGAAACACCATATATTTT.

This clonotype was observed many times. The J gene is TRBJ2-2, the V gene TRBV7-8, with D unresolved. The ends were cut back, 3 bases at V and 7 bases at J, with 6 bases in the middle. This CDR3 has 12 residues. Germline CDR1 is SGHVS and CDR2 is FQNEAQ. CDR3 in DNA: TGTGCCAGCAGCTTGATTAGCGGGGAGCTGTTTTTT. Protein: CASSLISGELFF.

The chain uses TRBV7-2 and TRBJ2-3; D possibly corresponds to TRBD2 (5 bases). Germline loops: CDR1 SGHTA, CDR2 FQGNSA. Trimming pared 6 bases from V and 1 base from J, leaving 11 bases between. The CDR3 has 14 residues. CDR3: CASSRGEGTDTQYF. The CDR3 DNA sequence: TGTGCCAGCAGTCGGGGTGAGGGCACAGATACGCAGTATTTT.

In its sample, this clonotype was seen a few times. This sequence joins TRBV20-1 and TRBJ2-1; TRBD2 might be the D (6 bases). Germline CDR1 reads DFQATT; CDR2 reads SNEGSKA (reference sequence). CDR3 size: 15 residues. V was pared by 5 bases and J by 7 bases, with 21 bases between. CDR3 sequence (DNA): TGCAGTGCTCGCCCGACTAGGGGAGTATTGAATGAGCAGTTCTTC. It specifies CSARPTRGVLNEQFF.

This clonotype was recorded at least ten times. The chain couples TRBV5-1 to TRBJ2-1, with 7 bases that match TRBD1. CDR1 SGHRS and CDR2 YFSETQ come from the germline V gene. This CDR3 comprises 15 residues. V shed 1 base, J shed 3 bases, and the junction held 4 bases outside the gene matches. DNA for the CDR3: TGCGCCAGCAGCTTGAGGGGACAGATCTACAATGAGCAGTTCTTC. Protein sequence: CASSLRGQIYNEQFF. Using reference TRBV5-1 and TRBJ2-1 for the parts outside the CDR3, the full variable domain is KAGVTQTPRYLIKTRGQQVTLSCSPISGHRSVSWYQQTPGQGLQFLFEYFSETQRNKGNFPGRFSGRQFSNSRSEMNVSTLELGDSALYLCASSLRGQIYNEQFFGPGTRLTVL.

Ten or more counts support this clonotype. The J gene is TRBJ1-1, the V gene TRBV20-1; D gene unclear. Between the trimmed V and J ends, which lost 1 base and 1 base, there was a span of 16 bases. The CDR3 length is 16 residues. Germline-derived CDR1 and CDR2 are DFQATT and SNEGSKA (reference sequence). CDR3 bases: TGCAGTGCTAGAGGTTCGTGGGTGGAAAAGAACACTGAAGCTTTCTTT. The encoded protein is CSARGSWVEKNTEAFF.

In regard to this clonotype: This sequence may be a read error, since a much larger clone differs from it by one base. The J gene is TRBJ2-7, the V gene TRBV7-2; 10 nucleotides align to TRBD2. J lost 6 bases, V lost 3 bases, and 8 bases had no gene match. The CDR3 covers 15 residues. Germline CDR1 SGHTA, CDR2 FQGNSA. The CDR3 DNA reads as TGTGCCAGCAGCTTTTTACTAGCGGGATCGGGCGAGCAGTACTTC. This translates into CASSFLLAGSGEQYF.

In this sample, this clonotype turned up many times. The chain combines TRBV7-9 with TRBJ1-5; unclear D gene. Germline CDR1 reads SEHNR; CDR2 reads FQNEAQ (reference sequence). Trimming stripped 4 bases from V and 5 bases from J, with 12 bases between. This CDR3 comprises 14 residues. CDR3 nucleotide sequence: TGTGCCAGCAGCTCCACGGGGAGGCATCAGCCCCAGCATTTT. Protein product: CASSSTGRHQPQHF. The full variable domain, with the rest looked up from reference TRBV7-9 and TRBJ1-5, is DTGVSQNPRHKITKRGQNVTFRCDPISEHNRLYWYRQTLGQGPEFLTYFQNEAQLEKSRLLSDRFSAERPKGSFSTLEIQRTEQGDSAMYLCASSSTGRHQPQHFGDGTRLSIL.

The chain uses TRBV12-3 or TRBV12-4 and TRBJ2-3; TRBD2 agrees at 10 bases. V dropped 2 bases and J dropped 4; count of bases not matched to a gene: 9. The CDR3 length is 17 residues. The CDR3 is CASSLRILAGVADTQYF. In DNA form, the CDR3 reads TGTGCCAGCAGTTTACGTATCCTAGCGGGAGTAGCAGATACGCAGTATTTT.

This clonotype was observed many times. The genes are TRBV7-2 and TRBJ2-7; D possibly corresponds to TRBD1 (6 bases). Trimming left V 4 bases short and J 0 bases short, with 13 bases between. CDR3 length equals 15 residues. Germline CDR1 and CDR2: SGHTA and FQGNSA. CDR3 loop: CASSSGRDISYEQYF. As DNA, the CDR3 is TGTGCCAGCAGCTCCGGAAGGGACATCTCCTACGAGCAGTACTTC.

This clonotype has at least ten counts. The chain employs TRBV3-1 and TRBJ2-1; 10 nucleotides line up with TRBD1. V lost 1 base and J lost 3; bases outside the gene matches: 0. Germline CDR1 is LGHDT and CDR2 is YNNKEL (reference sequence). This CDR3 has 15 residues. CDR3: CASSQGTGGYNEQFF. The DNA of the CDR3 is TGTGCCAGCAGCCAAGGGACAGGGGGCTACAATGAGCAGTTCTTC.